This T cell receptor (beta chain) was sequenced in a study of cytomegalovirus exposure and HLA in healthy donors. Study-wide results and caveats: TCR sequences were mostly rare, though some public TCRs occurred in many donors.

Germline CDR1 MGHRA, CDR2 YSYEKL. The length of the CDR3 is 15 residues. V lost 3 bases, J lost 2 bases, and 13 bases lay in between. The sample holds one count of this clone. Its specificity is not known. A multiplex PCR was run with 60 Vbeta primers and 13 Jbeta primers. TCRdb keeps only in-frame clones here, not all; method: immunoSEQ multiplex PCR. Of around 160,000 clones in the sample, 60% to 85% were seen once. The genes are TRBV4-1 and TRBJ1-1; maybe TRBD1 (6 bases). The receptor was derived from a middle-aged man in good health and CMV-seropositive. The sample was PBMCs. The CDR3: CASSHPGQLNTEAFF. The DNA of the CDR3 is TGCGCCAGCAGCCACCCTGGACAGCTTAACACTGAAGCTTTCTTT.